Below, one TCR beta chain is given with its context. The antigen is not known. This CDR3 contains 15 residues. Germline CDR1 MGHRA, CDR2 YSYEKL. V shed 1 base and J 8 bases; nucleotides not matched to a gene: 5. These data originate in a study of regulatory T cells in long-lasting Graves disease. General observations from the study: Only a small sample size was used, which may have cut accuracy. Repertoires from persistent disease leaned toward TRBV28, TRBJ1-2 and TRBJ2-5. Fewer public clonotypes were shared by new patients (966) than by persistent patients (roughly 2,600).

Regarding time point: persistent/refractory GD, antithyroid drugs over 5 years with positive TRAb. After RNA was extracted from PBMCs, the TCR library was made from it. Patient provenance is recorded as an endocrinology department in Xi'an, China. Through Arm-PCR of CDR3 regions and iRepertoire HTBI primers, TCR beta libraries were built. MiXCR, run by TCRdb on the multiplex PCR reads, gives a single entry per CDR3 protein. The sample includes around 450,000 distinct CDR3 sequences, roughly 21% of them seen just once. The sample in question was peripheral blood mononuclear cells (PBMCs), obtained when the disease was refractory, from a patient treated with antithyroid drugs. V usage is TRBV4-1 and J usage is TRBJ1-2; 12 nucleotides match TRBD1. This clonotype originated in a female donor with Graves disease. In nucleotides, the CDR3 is TGCGCCAGCAGCCAAGTGGGGACAGGGGGCGGCGGCTACACCTTC. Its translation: CASSQVGTGGGGYTF.